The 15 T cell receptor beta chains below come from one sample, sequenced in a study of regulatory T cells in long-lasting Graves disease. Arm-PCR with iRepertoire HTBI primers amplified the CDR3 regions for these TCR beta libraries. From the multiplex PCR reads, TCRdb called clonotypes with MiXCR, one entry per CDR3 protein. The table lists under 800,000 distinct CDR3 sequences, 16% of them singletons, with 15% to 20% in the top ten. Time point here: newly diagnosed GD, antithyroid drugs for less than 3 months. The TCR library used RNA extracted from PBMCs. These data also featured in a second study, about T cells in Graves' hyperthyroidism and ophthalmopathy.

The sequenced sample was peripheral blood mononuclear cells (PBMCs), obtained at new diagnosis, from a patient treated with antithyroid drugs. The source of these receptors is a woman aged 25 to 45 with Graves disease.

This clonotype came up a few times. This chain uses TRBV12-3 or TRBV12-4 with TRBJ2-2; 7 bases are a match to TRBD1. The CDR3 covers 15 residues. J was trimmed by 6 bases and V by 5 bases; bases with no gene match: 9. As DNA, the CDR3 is TGTGCCAGCAGTCCGGGACAGCCCTTCTCCGGGGAGCTGTTTTTT. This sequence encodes CASSPGQPFSGELFF.

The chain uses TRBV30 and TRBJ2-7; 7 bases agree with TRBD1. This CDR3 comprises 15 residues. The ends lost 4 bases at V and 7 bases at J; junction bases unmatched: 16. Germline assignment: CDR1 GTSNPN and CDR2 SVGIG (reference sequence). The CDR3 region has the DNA TGTGCCTGGAAGGGTTCGGCACTTCGCAGGGGGGAGCAGTACTTC. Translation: CAWKGSALRRGEQYF.

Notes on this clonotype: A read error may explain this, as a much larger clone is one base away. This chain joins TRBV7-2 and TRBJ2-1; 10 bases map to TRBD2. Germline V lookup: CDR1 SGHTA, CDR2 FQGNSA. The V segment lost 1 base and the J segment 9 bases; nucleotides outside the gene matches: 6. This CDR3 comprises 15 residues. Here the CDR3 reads CASSLVGTSVVEQFF. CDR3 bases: TGTGCCAGCAGCTTAGTAGGGACTAGCGTCGTTGAGCAGTTCTTC.

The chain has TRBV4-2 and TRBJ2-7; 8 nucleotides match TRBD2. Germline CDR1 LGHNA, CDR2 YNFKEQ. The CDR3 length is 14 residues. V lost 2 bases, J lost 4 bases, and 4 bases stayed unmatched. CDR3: CASSQFGREYEQYF. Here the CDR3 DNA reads TGTGCCAGCAGCCAATTCGGGAGGGAATACGAGCAGTACTTC.

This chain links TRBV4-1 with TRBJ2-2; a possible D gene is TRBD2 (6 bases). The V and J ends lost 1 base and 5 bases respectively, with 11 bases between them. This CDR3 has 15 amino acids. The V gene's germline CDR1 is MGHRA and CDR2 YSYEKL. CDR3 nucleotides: TGCGCCAGCAGCCAAGCCGGCGGGATGACCGGGGAGCTGTTTTTT. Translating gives CASSQAGGMTGELFF.

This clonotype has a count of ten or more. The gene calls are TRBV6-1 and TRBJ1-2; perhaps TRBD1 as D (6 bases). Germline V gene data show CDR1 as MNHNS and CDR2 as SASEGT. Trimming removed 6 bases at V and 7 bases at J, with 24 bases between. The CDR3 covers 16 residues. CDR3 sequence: CASRARTVDTLRGYTF. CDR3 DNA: TGTGCCAGCAGAGCTCGGACAGTCGATACCCTTCGTGGCTACACCTTC.

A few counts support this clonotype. CDR3 nucleotides: TGTGCCAGCAGTCACCGGGACAGCGCGTACAATGAGCAGTTCTTC. Protein sequence: CASSHRDSAYNEQFF. This chain joins TRBV28 and TRBJ2-1; 7 bases map to TRBD1. V was clipped by 5 bases and J by 4 bases; unmatched bases: 8. This CDR3 is 15 amino acids long. Per germline, CDR1 MDHEN and CDR2 SYDVKM. The complete variable domain, with remaining parts taken from reference TRBV28 and TRBJ2-1, reads DVKVTQSSRYLVKRTGEKVFLECVQDMDHENMFWYRQDPGLGLRLIYFSYDVKMKEKGDIPEGYSVSREKKERFSLILESASTNQTSMYLCASSHRDSAYNEQFFGPGTRLTVL.

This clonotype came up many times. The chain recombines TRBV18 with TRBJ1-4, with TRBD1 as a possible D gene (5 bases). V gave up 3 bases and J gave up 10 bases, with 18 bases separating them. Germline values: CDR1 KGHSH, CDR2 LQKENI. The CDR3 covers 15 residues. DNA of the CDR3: TGTGCCAGCTCACCGGGGCATGACAAGGTTGGAAAACTGTTTTTT. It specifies CASSPGHDKVGKLFF.

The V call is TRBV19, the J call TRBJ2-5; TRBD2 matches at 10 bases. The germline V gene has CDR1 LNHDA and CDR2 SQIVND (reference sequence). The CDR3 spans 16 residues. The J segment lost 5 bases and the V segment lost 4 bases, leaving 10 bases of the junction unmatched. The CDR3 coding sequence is TGTGCCAGTAGTAGGGCTAGCGGGAGCTTTATGGAGACCCAGTACTTC. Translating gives CASSRASGSFMETQYF. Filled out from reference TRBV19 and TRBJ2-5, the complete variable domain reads DGGITQSPKYLFRKEGQNVTLSCEQNLNHDAMYWYRQDPGQGLRLIYYSQIVNDFQKGDIAEGYSVSREKKESFPLTVTSAQKNPTAFYLCASSRASGSFMETQYFGPGTRLLVL.

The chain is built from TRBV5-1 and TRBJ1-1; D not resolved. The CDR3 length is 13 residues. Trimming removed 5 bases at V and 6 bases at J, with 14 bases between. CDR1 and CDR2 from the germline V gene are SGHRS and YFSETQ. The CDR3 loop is CASSQYPGAEAFF. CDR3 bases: TGCGCCAGCAGTCAATATCCTGGGGCTGAAGCTTTCTTT.

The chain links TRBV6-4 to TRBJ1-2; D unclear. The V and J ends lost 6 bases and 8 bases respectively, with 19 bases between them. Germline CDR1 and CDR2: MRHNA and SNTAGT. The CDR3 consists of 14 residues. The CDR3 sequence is CASRGFGPRDGYTF. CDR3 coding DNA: TGTGCCAGCAGAGGGTTCGGGCCCCGCGACGGCTACACCTTC.

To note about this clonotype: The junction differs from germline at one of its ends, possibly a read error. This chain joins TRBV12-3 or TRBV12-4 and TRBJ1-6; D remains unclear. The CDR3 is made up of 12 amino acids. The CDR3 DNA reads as TGTACCAGCAGTTTTGTAGGATCACCCCTCCACTTT. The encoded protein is CTSSFVGSPLHF.

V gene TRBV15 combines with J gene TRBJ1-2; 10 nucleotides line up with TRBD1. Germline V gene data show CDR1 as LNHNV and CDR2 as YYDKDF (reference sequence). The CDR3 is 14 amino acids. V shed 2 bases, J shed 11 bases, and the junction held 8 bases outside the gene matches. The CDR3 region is CATSRPSGTGEYTF. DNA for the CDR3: TGTGCCACCAGCAGACCTTCCGGGACAGGGGAATACACCTTC.

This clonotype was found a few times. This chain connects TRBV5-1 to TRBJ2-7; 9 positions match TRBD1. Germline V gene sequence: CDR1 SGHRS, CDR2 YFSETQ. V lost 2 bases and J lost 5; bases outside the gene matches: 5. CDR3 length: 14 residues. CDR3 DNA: TGCGCCAGCAGCTTAAGGGACAGGGAGAACGAGCAGTACTTC. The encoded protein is CASSLRDRENEQYF.

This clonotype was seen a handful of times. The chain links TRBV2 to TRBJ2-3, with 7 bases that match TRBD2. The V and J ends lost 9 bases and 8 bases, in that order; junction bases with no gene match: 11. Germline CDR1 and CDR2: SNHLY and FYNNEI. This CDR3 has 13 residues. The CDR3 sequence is CASKGTTGGTQYF. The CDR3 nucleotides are TGTGCCAGTAAAGGGACTACCGGCGGTACGCAGTATTTT.